Listed here is a single TCR beta chain. In this sample, this clonotype turned up many times. Which antigen it targets is not known. No much larger clone is present one base from it, and per-base qualities are unavailable. The entry originates in a study of glioma-infiltrating T cells (dated by TCRdb to the mid-2010s). In the study overall: The study sequenced TCR alpha- and beta-chain repertoires from glioma tissue, from non-neoplastic brain tissue and from matched peripheral blood mononuclear cells. Each tissue-infiltrating repertoire was compared with the same patient's peripheral blood repertoire to measure divergence between tissue and blood T-cell populations. The paired cohort comprised three low-grade glioma patients, 7 or 8 primary glioblastoma patients and three non-glioma patients contributing non-neoplastic brain tissue.

TCR alpha and beta CDR3 regions were amplified with the iRepertoire nested amplicon-rescue multiplex PCR (arm-PCR) platform from RNA. The input for one-step reverse transcription and amplification was about 95-450 ng of either tissue mRNA or PBMC total RNA. Following bead purification, Illumina adapters were added by a secondary multiplex PCR, and libraries between 200 and 400 bp were gel-purified. The libraries contained internal 6-nucleotide barcodes that were used for demultiplexing. The libraries were sequenced on an Illumina MiSeq using 2x220 or 2x250 nucleotide paired-end reads. Turning to the authors' computational methods: FLASH 1.2.11 was used to merge paired reads, and BWA-MEM then aligned the reads to the GRCh37 human genome before TRA and TRB reads were extracted. An IMGT-derived reference of cassette sequences and CDR3 motifs, with pseudogenes included, was used for V and J assignment. Three-frame translation of reads was performed, and productive CDR3s were defined as those with a C...FGXG motif and no stop codons. Clonotypes were defined as unique combinations of V-J cassette pair and CDR3 amino acid sequence. Reads were filtered by Hamming distance, with the threshold set by the sequence error rate of each sample in mapped regions. TCRdb reworked the public reads: Q25 trimming with fastp, MiXCR clone assembly, productive beta chains retained. Rows matching on CDR3 protein sequence are summarized as one entry with the most common DNA and genes. The V and J calls were not made by the authors but by TCRdb's processing. Here the sample has around 97,000 distinct CDR3 sequences; less than 30% occur a single time. 35% to 55% of the sample is taken by the ten largest.

Findings and caveats that apply to the study as a whole: Very few CDR3 sequences were found to be shared between tissue and blood, and this scarcity was attributed to high CDR3 diversity and limited sampling. VJ-independent divergence between tissue and blood was lower than expected in non-neoplastic patients but higher than expected in all gliomas, particularly low-grade gliomas. Small numbers underpinned the group comparisons: roughly 8 glioblastoma patients, three low-grade glioma patients and three non-neoplastic patients.

The CDR3, cysteine through phenylalanine, is 11 amino acids long. The only DNA kept is the CDR3, 33 bases in frame from the first base. The germline V gene encodes CDR1 MDHEN and CDR2 SYDVKM. V is cut by 6 bases and J by 6 bases, and the space between the germline ends is 9 bases. This chain is built from TRBV28 and TRBJ2-7, with TRBD1 perhaps the D gene, on 6 matching bases. The sequence derives from a human donor with low-grade glioma or glioblastoma, undergoing nonglioma brain surgery, or in good health (not recorded which). The sequenced sample consisted of glioma tissue, nonneoplastic brain tissue, or PBMCs (not recorded which). Here the CDR3 is given as CASSTGFEQYF. The DNA reads as follows: TGTGCCAGCAGCACAGGGTTCGAGCAGTACTTC.